The entry that follows covers one T cell receptor beta chain sequence. What it binds is unknown. Through a sample-barcoded 5' primer and a J-beta primer mix, a second PCR was run for about 6 to 11 cycles. Each CDR3 protein is one row after TCRdb ran MiXCR on the 5' RACE reads. The sample carries approximately 1.5 million distinct CDR3 sequences, roughly two fifths recorded once. This specimen comes from a study of blood T cells in healthy people across ages. Findings and caveats of the study: Older individuals had lower TCR beta diversity per million T cells (the decline was roughly linear).

The V gene's germline CDR1 is LGHNA and CDR2 YNFKEQ. V was pared by 1 base and J by 7 bases, with 14 bases between. The CDR3 covers 15 residues. The chain links TRBV4-2 to TRBJ2-1; unclear D gene. The sequencing input was blood. The TCR originated in a woman between 18 and 29 years old in good health. The CDR3 loop reads CASSQGAASLNEQFF. CDR3 in DNA: TGTGCCAGCAGCCAAGGGGCCGCCAGTCTGAATGAGCAGTTCTTC.